This T cell receptor beta chain was sequenced during a study of blood T cell repertoires in COVID-19. Across the study: Material from acute and convalescent COVID-19 was sourced from the United States, Italy and Spain. PBMCs, B-cell-depleted T cells, or T cells provided the cDNA or gDNA that made up the material.

V gave up 3 bases and J gave up 3 bases; unmatched junction bases: 5. The V gene's germline CDR1 is DFQATT and CDR2 SNEGSKA (reference sequence). There are 14 residues in the CDR3. Per the original methods: Amplification of reference gene primers was used by the study to estimate nucleated cell counts. The table came from immunoSEQ multiplex PCR; TCRdb's copy has only in-frame clones and leaves some out. V, J and clone size reflect that table, while D and trimming were determined from the DNA. Seen here are 150,000 to 200,000 clones, roughly 80% observed once, and the top ten hold 2.6%. Sequencing was performed on peripheral blood. The sequence was collected from a human donor with acute or convalescent COVID-19. The donor label of this sample is uncertain. The chain links TRBV20-1 to TRBJ1-5, with 7 bases that match TRBD1. CDR3 loop: CSASPDRNNQPQHF. CDR3 coding DNA: TGCAGTGCTAGTCCGGACAGGAACAATCAGCCCCAGCATTTT.